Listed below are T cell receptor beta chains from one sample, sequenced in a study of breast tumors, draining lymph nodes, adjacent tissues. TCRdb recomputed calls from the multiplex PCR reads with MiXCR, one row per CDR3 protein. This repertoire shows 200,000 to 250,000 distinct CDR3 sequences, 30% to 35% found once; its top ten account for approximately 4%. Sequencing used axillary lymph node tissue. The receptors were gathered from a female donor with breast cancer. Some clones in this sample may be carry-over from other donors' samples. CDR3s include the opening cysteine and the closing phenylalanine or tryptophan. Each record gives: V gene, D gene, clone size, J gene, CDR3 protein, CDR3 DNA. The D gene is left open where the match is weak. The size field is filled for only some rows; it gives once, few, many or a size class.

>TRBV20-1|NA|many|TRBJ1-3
CSARGDGSSGNTIYF
TGCAGTGCTAGAGGAGACGGCTCCTCTGGAAACACCATATATTTT
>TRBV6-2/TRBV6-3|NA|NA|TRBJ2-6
CASRQTLGTPLSGANVLTF
TGTGCCAGCAGACAGACTTTAGGGACCCCTCTCTCTGGGGCCAACGTCCTGACTTTC
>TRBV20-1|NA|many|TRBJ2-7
CSARPPTSSYEQYF
TGCAGTGCTAGACCACCGACTAGCTCCTACGAGCAGTACTTC
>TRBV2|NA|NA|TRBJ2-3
CASQGPGVFTDTQYF
TGTGCCAGCCAGGGACCGGGAGTCTTCACAGATACGCAGTATTTT
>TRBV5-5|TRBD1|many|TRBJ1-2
CASSIGQGAGGYTF
TGTGCCAGCAGCATTGGACAGGGGGCAGGTGGCTACACCTTC
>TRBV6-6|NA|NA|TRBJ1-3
CASGDPPATIYF
TGTGCCAGCGGGGACCCCCCGGCAACCATATATTTT
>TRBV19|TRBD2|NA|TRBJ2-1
CASTNGLAGDNEQFF
TGTGCCAGTACCAACGGACTAGCGGGGGACAATGAGCAGTTCTTC
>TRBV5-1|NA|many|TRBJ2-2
CASSYDGLSGELFF
TGCGCCAGCAGCTACGACGGGCTAAGCGGGGAGCTGTTTTTT
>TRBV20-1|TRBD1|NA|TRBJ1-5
CSATTGGSNQPQHF
TGCAGTGCCACGACAGGGGGGAGCAATCAGCCCCAGCATTTT
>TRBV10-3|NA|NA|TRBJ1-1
CAISEKGTEAFF
TGTGCCATCAGTGAAAAGGGGACTGAAGCTTTCTTT
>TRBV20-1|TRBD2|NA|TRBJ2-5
CSAPQGWREFEAQYF
TGCAGTGCGCCCCAAGGGTGGCGGGAGTTTGAGGCCCAGTACTTC
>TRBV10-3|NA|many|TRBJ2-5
CATGQNQETQYF
TGTGCCACCGGACAGAATCAAGAGACCCAGTACTTC
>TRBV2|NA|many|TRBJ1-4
CASRLRDHEEKLFF
TGTGCCAGCAGATTAAGGGACCACGAGGAAAAACTGTTTTTT
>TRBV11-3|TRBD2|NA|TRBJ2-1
CASSPRTSASNEQFF
TGTGCCAGCAGCCCGAGGACTAGCGCGAGCAATGAGCAGTTCTTC
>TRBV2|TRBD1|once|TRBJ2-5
CATGQGAWQETQYF
TGTGCCACCGGGCAGGGGGCGTGGCAAGAGACCCAGTACTTC
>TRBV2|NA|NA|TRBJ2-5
CASGGTLQETQYF
TGTGCCAGCGGGGGAACCCTCCAAGAGACCCAGTACTTC
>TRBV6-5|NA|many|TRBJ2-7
CASSYSGSGYEQYF
TGTGCCAGCAGTTATAGCGGAAGCGGCTACGAGCAGTACTTC
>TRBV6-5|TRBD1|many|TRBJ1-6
CASSHYTGGDDSPLHF
TGTGCCAGCAGTCACTACACAGGGGGCGACGATTCACCCCTCCACTTT
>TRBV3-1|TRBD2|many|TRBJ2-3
CASSQDGGLAGDTQYF
TGTGCCAGCAGCCAAGATGGAGGGCTAGCGGGAGATACGCAGTATTTT
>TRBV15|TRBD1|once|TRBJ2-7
CATSSDLGQGRSYNEQYF
TGTGCCACCAGCAGTGACCTGGGACAGGGGCGATCTTACAATGAGCAGTACTTC
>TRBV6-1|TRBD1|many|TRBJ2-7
CASSDSNRDRGHEQYF
TGTGCCAGCAGTGACTCCAACCGGGACAGGGGGCACGAGCAGTACTTC
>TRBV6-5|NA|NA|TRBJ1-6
CASSHGALVGSPLHF
TGTGCCAGCAGTCACGGGGCCCTGGTAGGGTCACCCCTCCACTTT
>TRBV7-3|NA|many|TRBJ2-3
CASSLGRFRTDTQYF
TGTGCCAGCAGCTTAGGAAGATTTCGCACAGATACGCAGTATTTT
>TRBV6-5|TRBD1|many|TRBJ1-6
CASAIEPGQNSPLHF
TGTGCCAGCGCAATCGAGCCGGGACAGAATTCACCCCTCCACTTT
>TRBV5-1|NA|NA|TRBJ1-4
CASSLSLLAGGANEKLFF
TGCGCCAGCAGCTTAAGTCTCCTAGCGGGAGGGGCTAATGAAAAACTGTTTTTT
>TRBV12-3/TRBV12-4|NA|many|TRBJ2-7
CASSLVKYEQYF
TGTGCCAGCAGCCTAGTCAAATACGAGCAGTACTTC
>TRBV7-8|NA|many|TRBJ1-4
CASSFEGGEKLFF
TGTGCCAGCAGCTTTGAAGGGGGGGAAAAACTGTTTTTT
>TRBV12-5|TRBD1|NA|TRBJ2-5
CASGSDRGARETQYF
TGTGCTAGTGGTTCGGACAGGGGGGCGCGAGAGACCCAGTACTTC